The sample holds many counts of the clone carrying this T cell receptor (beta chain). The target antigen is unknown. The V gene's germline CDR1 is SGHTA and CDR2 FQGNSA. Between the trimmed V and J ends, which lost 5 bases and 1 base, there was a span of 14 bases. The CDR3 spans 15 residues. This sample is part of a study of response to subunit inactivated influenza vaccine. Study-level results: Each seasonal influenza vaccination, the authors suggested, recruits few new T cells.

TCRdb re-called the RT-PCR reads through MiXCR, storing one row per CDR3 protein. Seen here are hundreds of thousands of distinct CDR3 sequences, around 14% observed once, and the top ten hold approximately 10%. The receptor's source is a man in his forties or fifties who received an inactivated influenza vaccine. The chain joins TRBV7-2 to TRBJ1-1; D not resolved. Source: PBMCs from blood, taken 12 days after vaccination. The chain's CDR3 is CASSKKSSRNTEAFF. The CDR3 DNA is TGTGCCAGCAGCAAGAAATCGTCTCGGAACACTGAAGCTTTCTTT.